A selection of T cell receptor beta chains follows, all from one sample in a study of cytomegalovirus exposure and HLA in healthy donors. TCRdb's table, derived via immunoSEQ multiplex PCR, lists solely in-frame clones and lacks some. The sample yields more than 150,000 clones, approximately 84% seen once. The sequenced material came from PBMCs. Source of these receptors: a woman between 40 and 50 years old in good health and CMV-seropositive. The CDR3 runs from the conserved cysteine through the conserved F or W. D genes are given only for firm matches. A clone size is listed for some rows: how often the clone was seen (once, few, many), or a class if it is expanded.

d_call: .
j_call: TRBJ1-2
cdr3_length: 12
clone_size: once
v_call: TRBV10-2
cdr3_aa: CASGGTSYGYTF
cdr3_nt: TGCGCCAGCGGCGGGACTTCTTATGGCTACACCTTC

d_call: TRBD1
j_call: TRBJ2-7
cdr3_length: 11
clone_size: .
v_call: TRBV30
cdr3_aa: CAYRGDYEQYF
cdr3_nt: TGTGCCTACAGGGGCGACTACGAGCAGTACTTC

d_call: TRBD1
j_call: TRBJ1-1
cdr3_length: 12
clone_size: once
v_call: TRBV28
cdr3_aa: CASSEDRYGAFF
cdr3_nt: TGTGCCAGCAGTGAGGACAGGTACGGGGCTTTCTTT

d_call: TRBD1
j_call: TRBJ1-6
cdr3_length: 16
clone_size: .
v_call: TRBV2
cdr3_aa: CASSATGDSYNSPLHF
cdr3_nt: TGTGCCAGCAGTGCGACAGGGGACTCCTATAATTCACCCCTCCACTTT

d_call: TRBD2
j_call: TRBJ2-1
cdr3_length: 16
clone_size: few
v_call: TRBV9
cdr3_aa: CASSPAGGLSYNEQFF
cdr3_nt: TGTGCCAGCAGCCCAGCGGGGGGGCTGTCCTACAATGAGCAGTTCTTC

d_call: TRBD1
j_call: TRBJ2-7
cdr3_length: 12
clone_size: .
v_call: TRBV28
cdr3_aa: CASLGQGYEQYF
cdr3_nt: TGTGCCAGCCTGGGACAGGGCTACGAGCAGTACTTC

d_call: .
j_call: TRBJ1-5
cdr3_length: 14
clone_size: once
v_call: TRBV27
cdr3_aa: CASSPQGFNQPQHF
cdr3_nt: TGTGCCAGCAGTCCTCAGGGTTTTAATCAGCCCCAGCATTTT

d_call: TRBD1
j_call: TRBJ2-6
cdr3_length: 17
clone_size: .
v_call: TRBV5-1
cdr3_aa: CASSHRQGAPGANGLTF
cdr3_nt: TGCGCCAGCAGCCACAGACAGGGGGCGCCCGGGGCCAACGGCCTGACTTTC

d_call: .
j_call: TRBJ2-5
cdr3_length: 12
clone_size: .
v_call: TRBV7-9
cdr3_aa: CASSFQWQTQYF
cdr3_nt: TGTGCCAGCAGCTTTCAGTGGCAGACCCAGTACTTC

d_call: .
j_call: TRBJ1-6
cdr3_length: 16
clone_size: .
v_call: TRBV6-5
cdr3_aa: CASSYPMTGGVSPLHF
cdr3_nt: TGTGCCAGCAGTTACCCAATGACGGGGGGCGTATCACCCCTCCACTTT

d_call: .
j_call: TRBJ1-1
cdr3_length: 13
clone_size: .
v_call: TRBV7-9
cdr3_aa: CASSKQGNTEAFF
cdr3_nt: TGTGCCAGCAGCAAACAGGGGAACACTGAAGCTTTCTTT

d_call: TRBD2
j_call: TRBJ2-1
cdr3_length: 15
clone_size: .
v_call: TRBV7-3
cdr3_aa: CASSFLAGGFNEQFF
cdr3_nt: TGTGCCAGCAGCTTCTTAGCGGGGGGATTTAATGAGCAGTTCTTC